The sequence of this T cell receptor (beta chain) was determined in a study of shared clonotypes between healthy human individuals. Germline V gives CDR1 ENHRY, CDR2 SYGVKD. The CDR3 sequence is 13 residues long. The germline V and J ends were trimmed by 2 bases and 2 bases, with 6 bases remaining between them. As for this clone: Its antigen is currently unknown. Other DNA sequences within the sample encode an identical CDR3.

Every donor was a Caucasian adult from Nashville, Tennessee. Splitting of CD4+ cells produced CD45RA+ naive and CD45RA-negative memory subsets. Whole-study results and caveats: Owing to a small donor count, the genetic and exposure-history diversity represented was limited.

The method was immunoSEQ multiplex PCR; TCRdb's version includes in-frame clones alone and lacks a portion of them. The table records 2 million or so clones, 85% to 95% of them present only once. Sequencing used naive CD4+ T cells sorted from blood. Documented subset: CD45RA+ positively selected. This TCR derives from a young man in good health. This chain uses TRBV10-3 with TRBJ2-5; no clear D gene. The CDR3 here is CAISETAQETQYF. The CDR3 DNA reads as TGTGCCATCAGTGAGACGGCGCAAGAGACCCAGTACTTC.